In this sample, the clone carrying this TCR beta chain turned up many times. The antigen is unknown. The data are from a study of regulatory T cells in long-lasting Graves disease. Building the TCR beta libraries relied on iRepertoire HTBI primers, and CDR3 regions underwent Arm-PCR. In TCRdb, the multiplex PCR reads were re-called with MiXCR into one record per CDR3 protein. The table shows around 450,000 distinct CDR3 sequences, with around a fifth occurring only once. Study-level results: For persistent Graves' patients, TCR diversity was lower than for newly diagnosed ones.

The time point here: persistent/refractory GD, antithyroid drugs over 5 years with positive TRAb. The TCR library was prepared using RNA isolated from PBMCs. Germline-derived CDR1 and CDR2 are MNHNS and SASEGT. The CDR3 loop spans 15 amino acids. V dropped 5 bases and J dropped 2; count of bases not matched to a gene: 8. The source material was peripheral blood mononuclear cells (PBMCs), sampled when the disease was refractory, from a patient treated with antithyroid drugs. This chain connects TRBV6-1 to TRBJ2-7; 8 bases are shared with TRBD2. This receptor was taken from a female donor with Graves disease. Here the CDR3 reads CASSPSGSRPYEQYF. The CDR3 nucleotides are TGTGCCAGCAGTCCAAGCGGGAGTAGGCCCTACGAGCAGTACTTC.